Described below is a single TCR beta chain sequence and its context. The sample originates from a study of blood T cell repertoires in COVID-19. Across the whole study: Some COVID-19 samples were acute and others convalescent; all came from the United States, Italy and Spain. In each case, the material was cDNA or gDNA derived from T cells, B-cell-depleted T cells, or PBMCs.

J gave up 1 base and V 5 bases, and 4 bases lay outside the gene matches. The CDR3 length is 14 residues. Germline CDR1 is LGHDT and CDR2 is YNNKEL (reference sequence). The method was immunoSEQ multiplex PCR; TCRdb's version includes in-frame clones alone and lacks a portion of them. This table holds 65,000 to 95,000 clones, around 89% found once. The chain is built from TRBV3-1 (or the pseudogene TRBV3-2) and TRBJ1-1, with 7 nucleotides matching TRBD1. The sequenced material came from peripheral blood. The receptor comes from a man between 65 and 79 years old with active or convalescent COVID-19. CDR3 bases: TGTGCCAGCAGCACTCGGGACAGGAACACTGAAGCTTTCTTT. This sequence encodes CASSTRDRNTEAFF.